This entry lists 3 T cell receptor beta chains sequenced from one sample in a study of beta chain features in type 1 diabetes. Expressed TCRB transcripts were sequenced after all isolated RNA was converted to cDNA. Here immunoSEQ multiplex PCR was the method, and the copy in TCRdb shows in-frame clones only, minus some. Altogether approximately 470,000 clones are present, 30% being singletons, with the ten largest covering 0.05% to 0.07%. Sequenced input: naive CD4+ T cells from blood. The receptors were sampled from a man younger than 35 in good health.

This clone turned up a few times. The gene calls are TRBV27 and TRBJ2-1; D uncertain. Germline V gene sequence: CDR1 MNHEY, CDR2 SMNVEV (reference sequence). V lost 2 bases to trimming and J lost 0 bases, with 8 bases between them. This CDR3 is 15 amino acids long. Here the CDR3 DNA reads TGTGCCAGCAGTTTAGGGCGTAGCTCCTACAATGAGCAGTTCTTC. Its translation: CASSLGRSSYNEQFF.

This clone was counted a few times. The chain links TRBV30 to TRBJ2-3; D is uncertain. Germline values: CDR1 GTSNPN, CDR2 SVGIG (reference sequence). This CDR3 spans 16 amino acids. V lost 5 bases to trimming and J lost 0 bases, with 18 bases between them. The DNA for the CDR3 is TGTGCCTGGTCCCTGATGATGACCGCGAGCACAGATACGCAGTATTTT. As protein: CAWSLMMTASTDTQYF.

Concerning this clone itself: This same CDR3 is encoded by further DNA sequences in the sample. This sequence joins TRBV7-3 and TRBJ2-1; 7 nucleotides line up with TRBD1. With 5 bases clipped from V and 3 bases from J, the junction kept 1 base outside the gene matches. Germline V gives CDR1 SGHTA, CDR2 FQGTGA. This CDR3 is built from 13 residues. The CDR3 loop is CASSRDSYNEQFF. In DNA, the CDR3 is TGTGCCAGCAGCCGGGACAGCTACAATGAGCAGTTCTTC.